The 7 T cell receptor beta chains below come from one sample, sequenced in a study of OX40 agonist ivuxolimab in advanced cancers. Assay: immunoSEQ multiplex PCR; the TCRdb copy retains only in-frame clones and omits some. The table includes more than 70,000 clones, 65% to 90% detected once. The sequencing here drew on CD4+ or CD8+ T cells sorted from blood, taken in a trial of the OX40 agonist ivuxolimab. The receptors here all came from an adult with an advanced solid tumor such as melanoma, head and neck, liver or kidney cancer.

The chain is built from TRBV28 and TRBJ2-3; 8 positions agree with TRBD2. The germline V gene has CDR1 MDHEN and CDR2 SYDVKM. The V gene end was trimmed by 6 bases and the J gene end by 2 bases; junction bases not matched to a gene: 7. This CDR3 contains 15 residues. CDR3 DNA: TGTGCCAGCAGCCGGCGGGGGGCCCCCACAGATACGCAGTATTTT. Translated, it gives CASSRRGAPTDTQYF.

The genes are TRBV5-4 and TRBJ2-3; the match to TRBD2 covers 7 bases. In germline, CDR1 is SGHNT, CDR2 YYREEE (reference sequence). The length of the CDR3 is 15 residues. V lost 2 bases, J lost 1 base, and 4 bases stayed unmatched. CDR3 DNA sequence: TGTGCCAGCAGCTTCAAAAGCGGGGGCACAGATACGCAGTATTTT. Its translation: CASSFKSGGTDTQYF.

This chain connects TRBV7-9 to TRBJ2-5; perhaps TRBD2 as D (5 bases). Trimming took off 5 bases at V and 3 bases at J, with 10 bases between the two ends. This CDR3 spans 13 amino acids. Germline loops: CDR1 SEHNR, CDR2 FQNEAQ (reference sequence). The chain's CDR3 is CASSPRVEETQYF. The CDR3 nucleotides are TGTGCCAGCAGCCCGAGGGTAGAAGAGACCCAGTACTTC. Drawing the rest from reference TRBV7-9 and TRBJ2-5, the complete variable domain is DTGVSQNPRHKITKRGQNVTFRCDPISEHNRLYWYRQTLGQGPEFLTYFQNEAQLEKSRLLSDRFSAERPKGSFSTLEIQRTEQGDSAMYLCASSPRVEETQYFGPGTRLLVL.

CDR3 protein: CASNNGPSNQPQHF. DNA of the CDR3: TGCGCCAGCAACAACGGGCCTAGCAATCAGCCCCAGCATTTT. The gene calls are TRBV10-2 and TRBJ1-5; D remains unclear. Trimming shortened V by 7 bases and J by 0 bases, and 10 bases separated the two germline ends. In germline, CDR1 is WSHSY, CDR2 SAAADI. This CDR3 is 14 amino acids long.

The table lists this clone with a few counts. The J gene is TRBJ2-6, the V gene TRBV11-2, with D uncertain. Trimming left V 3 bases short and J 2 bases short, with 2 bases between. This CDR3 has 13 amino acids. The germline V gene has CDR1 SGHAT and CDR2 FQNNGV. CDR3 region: CASSFAGANVLTF. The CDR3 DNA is TGTGCCAGCAGCTTCGCTGGGGCCAACGTCCTGACTTTC.

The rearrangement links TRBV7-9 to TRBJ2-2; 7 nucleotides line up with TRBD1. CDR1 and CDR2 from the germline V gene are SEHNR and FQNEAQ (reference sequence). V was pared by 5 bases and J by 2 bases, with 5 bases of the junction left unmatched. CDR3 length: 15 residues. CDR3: CASSPGQRNTGELFF. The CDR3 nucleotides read TGTGCCAGCAGCCCGGGACAGCGAAACACCGGGGAGCTGTTTTTT.

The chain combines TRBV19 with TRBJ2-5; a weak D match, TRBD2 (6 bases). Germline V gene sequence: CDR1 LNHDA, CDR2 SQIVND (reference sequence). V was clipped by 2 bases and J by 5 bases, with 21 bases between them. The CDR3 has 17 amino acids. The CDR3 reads CASSIRLRPGGRETQYF. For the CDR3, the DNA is TGTGCCAGTAGTATACGACTCCGGCCCGGGGGAAGGGAGACCCAGTACTTC.